The table lists the clone carrying this TCR beta chain with many counts. What it recognizes is unknown. Germline V gene data show CDR1 as SGHTA and CDR2 as FQGNSA. The trim removed 6 bases at V and 4 bases at J, leaving 3 bases unmatched. This CDR3 spans 14 amino acids. The data were obtained in a study of lung T cells in sarcoidosis with Löfgren's syndrome. Study-wide context: Repertoire analyses centered on Löfgren's syndrome patients.

TCRdb re-called the reads through MiXCR, storing one row per CDR3 protein. Counted here are some 65,000 distinct CDR3 sequences, approximately 22% occurring once; the ten biggest clones make up approximately 2.1%. The study, taken as a whole, reports: TRAV12-1 preferentially paired with TRBV2, with homologous CDR3s. TRAV12-1 and TRBV2 were reportedly most expanded in Löfgren's patients. Multiple Löfgren's syndrome patients reportedly shared TRAV12-1 and TRBV2 CDR3 motifs, suggesting public CD4+ TCRs.

The V call is TRBV7-2, the J call TRBJ2-3; 11 bases are a match to TRBD2. The clonotype was recovered from a human donor with sarcoidosis (Löfgren's syndrome or another form), or a control subject (not recorded which). The sequenced material came from CD4+ T cells from PBMCs. The CDR3 coding sequence is TGTGCCAGCAGACTAGCGGGAGATTCAGATACGCAGTATTTT. This encodes CASRLAGDSDTQYF.